The following is a T cell receptor beta chain sequence with its context. As yet, its antigen is unknown. This specimen belongs to a study of T cell repertoires in cytomegalovirus infection. In the study overall: Both a matching HLA type and CMV infection were indicated by public TCR beta signatures.

Via MiXCR, TCRdb re-called the reads, giving one row per CDR3 protein. Here the sample spans roughly 230,000 distinct CDR3 sequences, around 15% being singletons. V was clipped by 4 bases and J by 1 base; unmatched bases: 8. Germline V lookup: CDR1 SGHDT, CDR2 YYEEEE. This CDR3 is built from 16 residues. Study findings and constraints: Ex vivo, HLA-C-restricted CMV-specific TCR beta clonotypes prevailed over the rest of the response. Identification of carriers of CMV plus the relevant HLA was achieved through cumulative public TCR beta family frequency.

The V gene is TRBV5-6, the J gene TRBJ2-7; TRBD1 matches at 10 bases. The sample comprised CD8+ T cells from PBMCs. The TCR was taken from a human donor in good health (CMV status not recorded). Some clones in this sample may be carry-over from other donors' samples. The CDR3 nucleotides are TGTGCCAGCAGCGGGGGGGACAGGGGTCCATCCTACGAGCAGTACTTC. It specifies CASSGGDRGPSYEQYF.